The source of this T cell receptor (beta chain) is a study of blood T cells in healthy people across ages. Combining a sample-barcoded 5' primer with a J-beta primer mix, a second PCR ran for about 6 to 11 cycles. TCRdb reprocessed the 5' RACE reads with MiXCR, giving one entry per CDR3 protein. Of some 670,000 distinct CDR3 sequences listed, 45% to 60% were seen once; the top ten hold roughly 13%. General study results and limits: Calculation of diversity from one million T cells yielded estimates considered to be underestimates. While age rose, TCR beta diversity per million T cells dropped in a roughly linear way.

This CDR3 region has 11 residues. Germline V CDR1 and CDR2: ENHRY, SYGVKD. Trimming pared 3 bases from V and 10 bases from J, leaving 7 bases between. This clonotype was counted ten times or more. Its matching antigen is unknown. The receptor was isolated from an elderly woman in good health. Specimen: blood. The V and J genes are TRBV10-3 and TRBJ2-1; no definite D call. The CDR3 spells CAISEFREQFF. In DNA form, the CDR3 reads TGTGCCATCAGTGAATTCAGGGAGCAGTTCTTC.